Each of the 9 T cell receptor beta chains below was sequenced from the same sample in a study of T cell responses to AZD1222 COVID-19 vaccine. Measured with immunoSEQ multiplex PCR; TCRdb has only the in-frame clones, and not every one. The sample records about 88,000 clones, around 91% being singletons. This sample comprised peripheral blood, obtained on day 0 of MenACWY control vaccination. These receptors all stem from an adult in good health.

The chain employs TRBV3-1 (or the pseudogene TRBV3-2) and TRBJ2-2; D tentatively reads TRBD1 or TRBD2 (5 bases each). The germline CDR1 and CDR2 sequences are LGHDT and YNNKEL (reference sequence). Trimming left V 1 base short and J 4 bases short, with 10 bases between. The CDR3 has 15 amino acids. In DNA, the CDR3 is TGTGCCAGCAGCCAAGCCGGGGCAACCACCGGGGAGCTGTTTTTT. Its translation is CASSQAGATTGELFF.

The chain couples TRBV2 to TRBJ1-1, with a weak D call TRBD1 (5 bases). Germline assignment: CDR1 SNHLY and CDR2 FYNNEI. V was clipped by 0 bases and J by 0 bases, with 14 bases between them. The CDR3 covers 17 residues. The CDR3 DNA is TGTGCCAGCAGTGAAGCCAGACGGGGCTTCATGAACACTGAAGCTTTCTTT. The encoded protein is CASSEARRGFMNTEAFF. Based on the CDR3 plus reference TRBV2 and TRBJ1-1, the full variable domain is EPEVTQTPSHQVTQMGQEVILRCVPISNHLYFYWYRQILGQKVEFLVSFYNNEISEKSEIFDDQFSVERPDGSNFTLKIRSTKLEDSAMYFCASSEARRGFMNTEAFFGQGTRLTVV.

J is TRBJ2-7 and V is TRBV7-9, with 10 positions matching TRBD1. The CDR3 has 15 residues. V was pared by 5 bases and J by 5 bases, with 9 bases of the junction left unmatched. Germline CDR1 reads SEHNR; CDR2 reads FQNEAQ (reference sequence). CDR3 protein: CASSKRQGAENEQYF. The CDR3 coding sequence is TGTGCCAGCAGCAAAAGACAGGGGGCAGAAAACGAGCAGTACTTC. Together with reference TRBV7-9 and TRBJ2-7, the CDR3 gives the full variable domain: DTGVSQNPRHKITKRGQNVTFRCDPISEHNRLYWYRQTLGQGPEFLTYFQNEAQLEKSRLLSDRFSAERPKGSFSTLEIQRTEQGDSAMYLCASSKRQGAENEQYFGPGTRLTVT.

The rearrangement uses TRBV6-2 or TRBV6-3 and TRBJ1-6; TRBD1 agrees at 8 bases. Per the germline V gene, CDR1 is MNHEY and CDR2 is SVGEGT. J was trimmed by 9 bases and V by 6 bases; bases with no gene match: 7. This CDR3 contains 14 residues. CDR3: CASSGGQGASPLHF. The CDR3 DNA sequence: TGTGCCAGCAGCGGCGGACAGGGCGCTTCACCCCTCCACTTT.

This CDR3 reads CASSDPRTGAGGYTF. Here the CDR3 DNA reads TGTGCCAGCAGCGATCCCCGGACAGGGGCGGGTGGCTACACCTTC. This rearrangement joins TRBV6-2 or TRBV6-3 to TRBJ1-2, with 9 bases identical to TRBD1. CDR1 MNHEY and CDR2 SVGEGT come from the germline V gene. The CDR3 extends over 15 amino acids. Trimming cost V 6 bases and J 7 bases; bases outside gene matches: 12.

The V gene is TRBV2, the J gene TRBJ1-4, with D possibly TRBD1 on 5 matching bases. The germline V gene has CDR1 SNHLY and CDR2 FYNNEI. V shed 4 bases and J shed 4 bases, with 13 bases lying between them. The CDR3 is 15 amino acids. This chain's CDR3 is CASSVRQPDNEKLFF. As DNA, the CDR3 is TGTGCCAGCAGTGTAAGACAGCCCGATAATGAAAAACTGTTTTTT.

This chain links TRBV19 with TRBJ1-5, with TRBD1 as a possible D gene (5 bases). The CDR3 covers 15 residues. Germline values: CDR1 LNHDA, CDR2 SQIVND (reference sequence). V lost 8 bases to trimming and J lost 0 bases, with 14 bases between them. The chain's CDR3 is CASEPGPYSNQPQHF. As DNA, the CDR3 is TGTGCCAGTGAGCCGGGGCCTTATAGCAATCAGCCCCAGCATTTT.

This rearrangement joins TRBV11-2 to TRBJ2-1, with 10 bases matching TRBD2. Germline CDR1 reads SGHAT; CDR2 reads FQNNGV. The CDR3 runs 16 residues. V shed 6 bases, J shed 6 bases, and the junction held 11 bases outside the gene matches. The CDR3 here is CASRSRAGGPGNEQFF. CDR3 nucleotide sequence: TGTGCCAGCAGATCCCGAGCGGGAGGGCCTGGCAATGAGCAGTTCTTC.

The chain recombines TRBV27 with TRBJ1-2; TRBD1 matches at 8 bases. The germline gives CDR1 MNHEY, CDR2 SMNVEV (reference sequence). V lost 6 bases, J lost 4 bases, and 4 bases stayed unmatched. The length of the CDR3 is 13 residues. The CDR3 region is CASSPTGGYGYTF. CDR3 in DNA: TGTGCCAGCAGCCCAACAGGGGGCTATGGCTACACCTTC.